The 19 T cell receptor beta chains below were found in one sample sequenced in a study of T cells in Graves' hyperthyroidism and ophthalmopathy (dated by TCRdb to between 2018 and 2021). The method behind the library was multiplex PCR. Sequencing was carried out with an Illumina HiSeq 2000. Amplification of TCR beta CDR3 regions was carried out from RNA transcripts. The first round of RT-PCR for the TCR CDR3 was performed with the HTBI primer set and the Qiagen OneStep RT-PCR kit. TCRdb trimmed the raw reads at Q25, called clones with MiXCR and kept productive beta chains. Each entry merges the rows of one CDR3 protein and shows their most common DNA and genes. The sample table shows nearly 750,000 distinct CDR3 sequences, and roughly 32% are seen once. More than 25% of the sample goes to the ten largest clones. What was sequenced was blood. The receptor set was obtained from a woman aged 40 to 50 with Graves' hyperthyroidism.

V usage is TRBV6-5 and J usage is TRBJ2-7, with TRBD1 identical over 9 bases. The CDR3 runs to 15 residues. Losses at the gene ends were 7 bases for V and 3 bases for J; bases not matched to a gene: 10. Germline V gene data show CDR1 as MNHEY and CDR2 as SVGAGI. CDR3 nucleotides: TGTGCCAGCAATTTTGGGACAGGGTTAGTCTACGAGCAGTACTTC. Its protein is CASNFGTGLVYEQYF.

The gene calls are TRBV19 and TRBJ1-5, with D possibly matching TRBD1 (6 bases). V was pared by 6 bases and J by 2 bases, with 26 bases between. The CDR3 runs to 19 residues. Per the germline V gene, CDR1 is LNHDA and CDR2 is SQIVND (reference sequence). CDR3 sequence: CASSVLLQGLRWGNQPQHF. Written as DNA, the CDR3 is TGTGCCAGTAGCGTACTTCTTCAGGGGTTACGCTGGGGCAATCAGCCCCAGCATTTT.

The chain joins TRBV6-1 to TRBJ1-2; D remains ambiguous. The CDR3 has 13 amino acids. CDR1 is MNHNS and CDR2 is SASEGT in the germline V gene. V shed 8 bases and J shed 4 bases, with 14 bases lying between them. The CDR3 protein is CASAPSWSYGYTF. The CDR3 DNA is TGTGCCAGCGCTCCTTCGTGGAGCTATGGCTACACCTTC.

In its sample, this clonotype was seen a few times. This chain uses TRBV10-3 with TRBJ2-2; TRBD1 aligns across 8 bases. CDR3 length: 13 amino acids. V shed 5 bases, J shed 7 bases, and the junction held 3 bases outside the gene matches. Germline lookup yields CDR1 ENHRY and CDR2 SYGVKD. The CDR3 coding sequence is TGTGCCATCAGTAAGGACAGGGACGGGGAGCTGTTTTTT. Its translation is CAISKDRDGELFF.

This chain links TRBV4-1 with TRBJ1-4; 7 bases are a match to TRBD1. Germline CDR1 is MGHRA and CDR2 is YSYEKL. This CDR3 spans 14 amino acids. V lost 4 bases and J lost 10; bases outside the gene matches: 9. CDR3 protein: CASSLESGGRKLFF. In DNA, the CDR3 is TGCGCCAGCAGCCTAGAGTCAGGGGGTAGAAAACTGTTTTTT.

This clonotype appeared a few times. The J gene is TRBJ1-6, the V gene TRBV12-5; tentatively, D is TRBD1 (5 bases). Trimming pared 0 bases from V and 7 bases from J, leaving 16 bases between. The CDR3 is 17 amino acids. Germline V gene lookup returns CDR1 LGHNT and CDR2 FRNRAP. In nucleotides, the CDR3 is TGTGCTAGTGGTTTGGTATTGGGGGGAAAAAGGAATTCACCCCTCCACTTT. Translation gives CASGLVLGGKRNSPLHF.

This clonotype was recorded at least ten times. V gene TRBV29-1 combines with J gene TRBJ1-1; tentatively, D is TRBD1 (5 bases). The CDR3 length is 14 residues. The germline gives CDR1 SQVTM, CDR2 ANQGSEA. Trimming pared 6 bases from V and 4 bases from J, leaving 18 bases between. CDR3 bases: TGCAGCGTGCAAACTAGAGGGGCGCCCACTGAAGCTTTCTTT. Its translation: CSVQTRGAPTEAFF.

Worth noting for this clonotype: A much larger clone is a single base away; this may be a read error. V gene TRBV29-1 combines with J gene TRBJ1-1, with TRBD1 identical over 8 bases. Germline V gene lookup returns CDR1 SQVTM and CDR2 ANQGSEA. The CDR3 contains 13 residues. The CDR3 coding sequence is TGCAGCGTTCACAGGGGGTTGAACACTGAAGTTTTCTTT. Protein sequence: CSVHRGLNTEVFF.

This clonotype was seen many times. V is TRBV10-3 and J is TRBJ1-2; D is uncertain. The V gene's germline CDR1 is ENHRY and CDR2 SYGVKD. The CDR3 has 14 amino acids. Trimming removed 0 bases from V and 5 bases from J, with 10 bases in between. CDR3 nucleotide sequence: TGTGCCATCAGTGAGTCGATTGCCGATTATGGCTACACCTTC. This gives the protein CAISESIADYGYTF.

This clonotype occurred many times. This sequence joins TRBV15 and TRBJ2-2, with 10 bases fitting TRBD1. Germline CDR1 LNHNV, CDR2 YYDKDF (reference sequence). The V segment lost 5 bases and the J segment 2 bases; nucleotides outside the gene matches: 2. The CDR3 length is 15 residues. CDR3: CATSGTGVNTGELFF. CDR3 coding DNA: TGTGCCACCAGCGGGACAGGGGTCAACACCGGGGAGCTGTTTTTT. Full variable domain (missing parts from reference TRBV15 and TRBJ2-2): DAMVIQNPRYQVTQFGKPVTLSCSQTLNHNVMYWYQQKSSQAPKLLFHYYDKDFNNEADTPDNFQSRRPNTSFCFLDIRSPGLGDTAMYLCATSGTGVNTGELFFGEGSRLTVL.

CDR3 amino acids: CASSLSAGKGATNEKLFF. CDR3 nucleotides: TGTGCCAGCAGTTTATCGGCAGGCAAAGGAGCGACTAATGAAAAACTGTTTTTT. The gene calls are TRBV27 and TRBJ1-4; no clear D. This CDR3 is built from 18 residues. Trimming took 0 bases from V and 2 from J, leaving 16 bases between them. Germline CDR1 is MNHEY and CDR2 is SMNVEV (reference sequence).

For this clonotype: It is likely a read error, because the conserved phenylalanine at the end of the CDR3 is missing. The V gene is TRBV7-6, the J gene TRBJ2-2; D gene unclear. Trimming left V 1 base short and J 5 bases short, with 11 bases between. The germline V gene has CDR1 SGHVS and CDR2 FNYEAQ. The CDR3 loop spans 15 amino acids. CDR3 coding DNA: TGTGCCAGCAGCTTAGACGCCCCGGTAACCGGGGAGCTGTTTTCT. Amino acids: CASSLDAPVTGELFS.

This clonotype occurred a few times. The CDR3 here is CSAYQGPGELFF. In nucleotides, the CDR3 is TGCAGTGCTTATCAGGGACCCGGGGAGCTGTTTTTT. This chain joins TRBV20-1 and TRBJ2-2; TRBD1 or TRBD2 may be the D gene (5 bases each). The CDR3 length is 12 residues. Germline-derived CDR1 and CDR2 are DFQATT and SNEGSKA (reference sequence). Between the trimmed V and J ends, which lost 5 bases and 6 bases, there was a span of 10 bases.

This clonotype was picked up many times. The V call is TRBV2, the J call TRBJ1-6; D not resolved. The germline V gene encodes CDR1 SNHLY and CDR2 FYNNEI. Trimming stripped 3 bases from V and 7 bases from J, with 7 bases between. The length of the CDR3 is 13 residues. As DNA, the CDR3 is TGTGCCAGCAGTGACAGTCTAAATTCACCCCTCCACTTT. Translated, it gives CASSDSLNSPLHF. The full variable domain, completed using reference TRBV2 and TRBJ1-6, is EPEVTQTPSHQVTQMGQEVILRCVPISNHLYFYWYRQILGQKVEFLVSFYNNEISEKSEIFDDQFSVERPDGSNFTLKIRSTKLEDSAMYFCASSDSLNSPLHFGNGTRLTVT.

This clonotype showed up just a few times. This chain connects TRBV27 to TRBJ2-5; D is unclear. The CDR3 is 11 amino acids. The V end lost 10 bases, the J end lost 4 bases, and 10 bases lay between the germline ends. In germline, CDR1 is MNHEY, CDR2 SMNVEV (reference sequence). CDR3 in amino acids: CATRYGETQYF. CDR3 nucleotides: TGTGCCACCAGATATGGAGAGACCCAGTACTTC.

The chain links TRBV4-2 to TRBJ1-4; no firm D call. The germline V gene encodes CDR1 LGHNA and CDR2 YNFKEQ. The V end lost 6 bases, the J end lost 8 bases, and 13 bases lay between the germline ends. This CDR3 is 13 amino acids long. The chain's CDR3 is CASSLGEGEKLFF. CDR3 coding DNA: TGTGCCAGCAGTTTAGGCGAGGGAGAAAAACTGTTTTTT.

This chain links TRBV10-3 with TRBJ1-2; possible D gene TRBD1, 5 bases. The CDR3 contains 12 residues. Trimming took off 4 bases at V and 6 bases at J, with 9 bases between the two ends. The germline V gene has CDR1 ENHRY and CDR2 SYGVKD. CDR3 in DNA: TGTGCCATCAGTGGGGGCCGGAATGGCTACACCTTC. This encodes CAISGGRNGYTF.

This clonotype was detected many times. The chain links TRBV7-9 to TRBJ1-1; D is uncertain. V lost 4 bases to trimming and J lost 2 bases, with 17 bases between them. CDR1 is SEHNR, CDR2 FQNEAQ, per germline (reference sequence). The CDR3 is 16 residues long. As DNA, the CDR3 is TGTGCCAGCAGCTCTCGGATACAAACACTTAACACTGAAGCTTTCTTT. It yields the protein CASSSRIQTLNTEAFF.

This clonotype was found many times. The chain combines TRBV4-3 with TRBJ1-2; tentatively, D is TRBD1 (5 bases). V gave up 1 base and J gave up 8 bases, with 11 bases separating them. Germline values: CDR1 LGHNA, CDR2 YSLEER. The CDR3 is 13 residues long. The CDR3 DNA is TGCGCCAGCAGCCAAGCGGGGGTCGACGGCTACACCTTC. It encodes CASSQAGVDGYTF.